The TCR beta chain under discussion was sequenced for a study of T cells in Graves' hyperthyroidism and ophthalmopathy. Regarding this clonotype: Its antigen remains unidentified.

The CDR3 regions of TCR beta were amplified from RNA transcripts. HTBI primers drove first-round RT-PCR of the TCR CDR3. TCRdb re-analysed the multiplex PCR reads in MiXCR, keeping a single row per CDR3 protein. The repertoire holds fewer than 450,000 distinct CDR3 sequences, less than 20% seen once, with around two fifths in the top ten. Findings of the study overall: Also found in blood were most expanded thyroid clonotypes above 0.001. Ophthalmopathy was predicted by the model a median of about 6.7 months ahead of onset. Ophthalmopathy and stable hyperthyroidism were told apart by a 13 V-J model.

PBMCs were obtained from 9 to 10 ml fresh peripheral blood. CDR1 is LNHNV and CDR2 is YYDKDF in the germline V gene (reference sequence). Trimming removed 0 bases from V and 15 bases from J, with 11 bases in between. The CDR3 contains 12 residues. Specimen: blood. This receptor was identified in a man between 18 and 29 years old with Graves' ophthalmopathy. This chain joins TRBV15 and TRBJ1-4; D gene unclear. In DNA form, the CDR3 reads TGTGCCACCAGCAGAGAAGCAGGATATTTGTTTTTT. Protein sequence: CATSREAGYLFF.